One sample yielded the 4 T cell receptor beta chains listed below, sequenced in a study of immune cell composition in non-small cell lung cancer. Sequenced by immunoSEQ multiplex PCR; TCRdb stores in-frame clones only, minus some. Here the sample spans around 4,500 clones, approximately 83% being singletons. The source material was lung tumor tissue. The receptor set was obtained from a human donor with non-small cell lung cancer.

The chain links TRBV9 to TRBJ2-2; a possible D gene is TRBD1 (5 bases). Germline V gene lookup returns CDR1 SGDLS and CDR2 YYNGEE. V was shortened by 2 bases and J by 7 bases, with 15 bases between the two germline ends. The CDR3 has 15 amino acids. CDR3 loop: CASSVIPAQGGELFF. The CDR3 DNA reads TGTGCCAGCAGCGTTATCCCCGCGCAGGGCGGGGAGCTGTTTTTT.

This clone was counted a single time. The gene calls are TRBV11-2 and TRBJ2-7, with D uncertain. CDR1 SGHAT and CDR2 FQNNGV come from the germline V gene. The CDR3 covers 12 residues. V was shortened by 3 bases and J by 4 bases, with 7 bases between the two germline ends. CDR3 sequence reads: CASSFSQYEQYF. DNA for the CDR3: TGTGCCAGCAGCTTCTCCCAGTACGAGCAGTACTTC.

With respect to this clone: One junction end disagrees with the germline gene, perhaps due to a read error. This chain connects TRBV5-1 to TRBJ2-1, with D perhaps assigned TRBD1 or TRBD2 (5 bases each). Germline V CDR1 and CDR2: SGHRS, YFSETQ. The CDR3 has 15 amino acids. This CDR3 is CASTLRGLVVNEQFF. For the CDR3, the DNA is TGCGCCAGCACCTTGAGGGGCCTAGTAGTCAATGAGCAGTTCTTC.

This rearrangement joins TRBV7-9 to TRBJ2-2, with D tentatively TRBD1 (6 bases). Germline V gives CDR1 SEHNR, CDR2 FQNEAQ (reference sequence). Trimming removed 1 base from V and 0 bases from J, with 9 bases in between. The CDR3 loop spans 16 amino acids. The CDR3 sequence is CASSLVRGTNTGELFF. The CDR3 region has the DNA TGTGCCAGCAGCTTAGTCAGGGGAACGAACACCGGGGAGCTGTTTTTT. The entire variable domain, with the rest obtained from reference TRBV7-9 and TRBJ2-2, is as follows: DTGVSQNPRHKITKRGQNVTFRCDPISEHNRLYWYRQTLGQGPEFLTYFQNEAQLEKSRLLSDRFSAERPKGSFSTLEIQRTEQGDSAMYLCASSLVRGTNTGELFFGEGSRLTVL.